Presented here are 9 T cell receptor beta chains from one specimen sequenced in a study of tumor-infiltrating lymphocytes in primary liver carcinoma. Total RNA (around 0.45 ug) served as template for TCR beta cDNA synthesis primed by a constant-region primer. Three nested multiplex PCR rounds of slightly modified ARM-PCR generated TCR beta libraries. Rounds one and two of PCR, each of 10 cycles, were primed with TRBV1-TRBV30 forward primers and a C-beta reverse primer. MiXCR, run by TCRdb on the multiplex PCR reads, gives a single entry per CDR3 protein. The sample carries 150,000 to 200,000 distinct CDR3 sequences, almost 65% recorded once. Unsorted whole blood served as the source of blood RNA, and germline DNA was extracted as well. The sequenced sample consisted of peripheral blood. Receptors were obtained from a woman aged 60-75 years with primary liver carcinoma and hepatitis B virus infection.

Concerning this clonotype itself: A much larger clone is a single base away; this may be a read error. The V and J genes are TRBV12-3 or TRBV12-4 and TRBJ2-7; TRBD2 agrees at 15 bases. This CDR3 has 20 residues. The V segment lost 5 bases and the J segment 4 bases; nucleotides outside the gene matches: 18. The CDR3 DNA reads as TGTGCCAGCAGTACCCTAGGACTAGCGGGAGGGTCGGCAATAGAATACGAGCAGTACTTC. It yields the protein CASSTLGLAGGSAIEYEQYF.

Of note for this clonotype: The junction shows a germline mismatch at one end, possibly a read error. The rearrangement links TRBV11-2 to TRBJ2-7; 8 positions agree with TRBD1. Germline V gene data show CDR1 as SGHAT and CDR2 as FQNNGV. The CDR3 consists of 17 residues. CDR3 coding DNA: TGTGCCAGTAGCTTAGCCTTCTGGTCGGACAGGGTGTGGGAGCAGTACTTC. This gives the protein CASSLAFWSDRVWEQYF.

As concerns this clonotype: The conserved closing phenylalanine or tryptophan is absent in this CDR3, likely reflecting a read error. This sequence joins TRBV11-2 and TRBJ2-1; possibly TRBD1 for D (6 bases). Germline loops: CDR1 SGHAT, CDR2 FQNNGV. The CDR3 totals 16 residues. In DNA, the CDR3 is TGTGCCAGCAGAACAGGGTTGATAGGCTCCCACAATGAGCAGTTCCTC. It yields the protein CASRTGLIGSHNEQFL.

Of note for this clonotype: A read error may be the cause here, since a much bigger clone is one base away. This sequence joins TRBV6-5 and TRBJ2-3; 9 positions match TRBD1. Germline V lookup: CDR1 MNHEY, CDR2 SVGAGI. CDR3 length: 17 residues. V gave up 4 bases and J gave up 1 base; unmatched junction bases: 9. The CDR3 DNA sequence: TGTGCCAGCAGTTTAATGCCGGGACAGGGCGGCACAGATACGCAGTATTTT. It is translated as CASSLMPGQGGTDTQYF.

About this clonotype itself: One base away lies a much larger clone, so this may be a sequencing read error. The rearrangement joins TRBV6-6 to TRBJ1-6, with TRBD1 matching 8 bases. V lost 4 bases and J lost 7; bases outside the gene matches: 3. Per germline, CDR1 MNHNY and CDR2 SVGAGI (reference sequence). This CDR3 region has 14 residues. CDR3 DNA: TGTGCCAGCAGTTTCACAGGGGGGAATTCACCCCTCCACTTT. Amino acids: CASSFTGGNSPLHF.

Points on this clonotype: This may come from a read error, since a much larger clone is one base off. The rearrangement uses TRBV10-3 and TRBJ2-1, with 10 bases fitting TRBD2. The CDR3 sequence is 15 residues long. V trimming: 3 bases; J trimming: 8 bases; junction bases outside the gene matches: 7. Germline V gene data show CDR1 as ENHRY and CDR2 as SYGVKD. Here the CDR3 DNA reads TGTGCCATCAGTGAATCAGCGGGGGGGGACGATGAGCAGTTCTTC. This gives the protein CAISESAGGDDEQFF.

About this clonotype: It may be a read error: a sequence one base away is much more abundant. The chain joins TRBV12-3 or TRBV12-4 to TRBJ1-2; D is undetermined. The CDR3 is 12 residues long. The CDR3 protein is CDSSLEGAGYTF. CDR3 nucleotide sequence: TGTGACAGCAGTTTGGAGGGTGCTGGCTACACCTTC.

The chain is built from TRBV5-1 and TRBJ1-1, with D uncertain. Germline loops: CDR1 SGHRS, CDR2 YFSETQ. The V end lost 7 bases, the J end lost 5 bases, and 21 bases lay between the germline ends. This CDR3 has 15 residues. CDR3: CASWAPETGQTEAFF. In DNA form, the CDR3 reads TGCGCCAGCTGGGCCCCCGAAACGGGTCAGACTGAAGCTTTCTTT.

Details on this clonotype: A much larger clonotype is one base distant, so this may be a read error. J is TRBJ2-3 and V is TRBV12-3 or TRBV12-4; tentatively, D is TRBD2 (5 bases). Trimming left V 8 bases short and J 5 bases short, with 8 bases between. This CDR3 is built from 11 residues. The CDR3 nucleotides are TGTGCCAGCGGACTTCTAGATACGCAGTATTTT. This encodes CASGLLDTQYF.